This entry features one T cell receptor beta chain sequence. TCRdb re-derived calls from the 5' RACE reads in MiXCR, one entry per CDR3 protein. In the table there are 470,000 or so distinct CDR3 sequences, around 20% of which are singletons. These data are taken from a study of T-cell memory formation after mild COVID-19. Sequencing was performed on PBMCs or a T cell subset sorted from them (not recorded which). This sequence was found in an adult woman who had mild COVID-19 (a few samples of this study predate the infection). Cell type and time point are not known.

CDR3 DNA: TGTGCCGGGGGTGGGAGGAGCAATCAGCCCCAGCATTTT. Its translation is CAGGGRSNQPQHF. V gene TRBV30 combines with J gene TRBJ1-5; D may be TRBD1 (5 bases). V lost 8 bases to trimming and J lost 1 base, with 12 bases between them. The germline V gene has CDR1 GTSNPN and CDR2 SVGIG (reference sequence). The length of the CDR3 is 13 residues.